Each of the 10 T cell receptor beta chains below was sequenced from the same sample in a study of blood T cells in healthy people across ages. Through a sample-barcoded 5' primer and a J-beta primer mix, a second PCR was run for about 6 to 12 cycles. Each CDR3 protein is one row after TCRdb ran MiXCR on the 5' RACE reads. The repertoire holds approximately 850,000 distinct CDR3 sequences, with around two fifths as singletons. What was sequenced was blood. The receptors derive from a man between 60 and 75 years old in good health.

This clonotype was seen repeatedly, ten times or more. The chain is built from TRBV10-3 and TRBJ2-5; D remains unclear. V lost 3 bases to trimming and J lost 4 bases, with 6 bases between them. The CDR3 runs to 12 residues. CDR1 is ENHRY and CDR2 is SYGVKD in the germline V gene. The CDR3 coding sequence is TGTGCCATCAGTGATCCCGGAGAGACCCAGTACTTC. This translates into CAISDPGETQYF.

V gene TRBV27 combines with J gene TRBJ1-2; TRBD1 is a possible D gene (5 bases). The CDR3 is 13 residues long. Germline CDR1 is MNHEY and CDR2 is SMNVEV (reference sequence). V shed 6 bases and J shed 4 bases, with 12 bases lying between them. CDR3 sequence reads: CASRAGGGYGYTF. In DNA form, the CDR3 reads TGTGCCAGCAGGGCGGGGGGGGGCTATGGCTACACCTTC.

Notes on this clonotype: This clone may be a read error of a much larger clone one base away. The CDR3 nucleotides are TGTGCCAGCAGCAGGAGAACCGAGACTACGCAAGAGACCCAGTACTTC. It translates to CASSRRTETTQETQYF. The J gene is TRBJ2-5, the V gene TRBV21-1. TRBV21-1 is a pseudogene segment. The CDR3 totals 16 residues.

CDR3 nucleotide sequence: TGTGCCAGCAGCTTCGGACAGTTAGGTGTTGAAAAACTGTTTTTT. It encodes CASSFGQLGVEKLFF. This chain connects TRBV7-9 to TRBJ1-4; possible D gene TRBD1, 6 bases. CDR1 and CDR2 (germline): SEHNR, FQNEAQ (reference sequence). CDR3 length: 15 residues. V shed 3 bases and J shed 7 bases, with 15 bases lying between them. Filled out from reference TRBV7-9 and TRBJ1-4, the complete variable domain reads DTGVSQNPRHKITKRGQNVTFRCDPISEHNRLYWYRQTLGQGPEFLTYFQNEAQLEKSRLLSDRFSAERPKGSFSTLEIQRTEQGDSAMYLCASSFGQLGVEKLFFGSGTQLSVL.

This clonotype counts as medium-sized. The CDR3: CASSSRTGKDEQYF. The CDR3 DNA reads TGTGCCAGCAGCTCCCGGACAGGGAAGGACGAGCAGTACTTC. The chain uses TRBV13 and TRBJ2-7, with TRBD1 identical over 8 bases. Trimming removed 4 bases from V and 5 bases from J; junction bases left unmatched: 7. This CDR3 comprises 14 residues. Germline lookup yields CDR1 PRHDT and CDR2 FYEKMQ (reference sequence).

V usage is TRBV4-1 and J usage is TRBJ2-2; D possibly corresponds to TRBD2 (5 bases). Trimming removed 4 bases from V and 4 bases from J, with 10 bases in between. The CDR3 totals 14 residues. Germline V lookup: CDR1 MGHRA, CDR2 YSYEKL. CDR3 amino acids: CASSRTRATGELFF. The CDR3 nucleotides read TGCGCCAGCAGCCGGACGAGGGCCACCGGGGAGCTGTTTTTT.

This sequence joins TRBV27 and TRBJ2-2, with 8 bases that match TRBD1. Germline trimming cut 5 bases from V and 4 bases from J; bases unmatched to any gene: 9. The CDR3 consists of 16 residues. The germline V gene has CDR1 MNHEY and CDR2 SMNVEV (reference sequence). The CDR3 spells CASSKGTGSLTGELFF. The CDR3 DNA follows: TGTGCCAGCAGTAAAGGGACAGGTTCTCTCACCGGGGAGCTGTTTTTT.

This clonotype was picked up many times. This sequence joins TRBV7-2 and TRBJ2-7; D is undetermined. V was clipped by 4 bases and J by 2 bases, with 9 bases between them. The CDR3 sequence is 13 residues long. The germline V gene has CDR1 SGHTA and CDR2 FQGNSA. The CDR3 reads CASSSSAAYEQYF. Written as DNA, the CDR3 is TGTGCCAGCAGCTCCAGCGCCGCCTACGAGCAGTACTTC.

The chain couples TRBV30 to TRBJ2-1; D remains ambiguous. The CDR3 sequence is 12 residues long. Trimming left V 0 bases short and J 7 bases short, with 7 bases between. Per the germline V gene, CDR1 is GTSNPN and CDR2 is SVGIG (reference sequence). This CDR3 reads CAWSVVENEQFF. CDR3 sequence (DNA): TGTGCCTGGAGTGTAGTGGAGAATGAGCAGTTCTTC. The full variable domain, its missing parts supplied by reference TRBV30 and TRBJ2-1, is SQTIHQWPATLVQPVGSPLSLECTVEGTSNPNLYWYRQAAGRGLQLLFYSVGIGQISSEVPQNLSASRPQDRQFILSSKKLLLSDSGFYLCAWSVVENEQFFGPGTRLTVL.

The rearrangement links TRBV15 to TRBJ2-1; 14 nucleotides match TRBD2. Looked up from germline, CDR1 is LNHNV and CDR2 is YYDKDF (reference sequence). There are 17 residues in the CDR3. The J segment lost 2 bases and the V segment lost 4 bases, leaving 4 bases of the junction unmatched. The CDR3 DNA reads TGTGCCACCAGCACTGGGACTAGCGGGGGTCCCTACAATGAGCAGTTCTTC. Amino acids: CATSTGTSGGPYNEQFF.